This entry describes one T cell receptor beta chain. Recovered status applied to Cohort 3 donors who had two consecutive negative PCRs. It also applied to those with clearance or with symptom resolution. Original methodology: Estimation of nucleated cell counts relied on the amplification of reference gene primers. TCRdb's table, derived via immunoSEQ multiplex PCR, lists solely in-frame clones and lacks some. V and J calls and clone size are as listed in that table; D and trimming were resolved from the DNA. The sample lists about 320,000 clones, around nine tenths occurring once. This sample was taken from a study of blood T cell repertoires in COVID-19. Study-wide context: PBMCs, B-cell-depleted T cells, or T cells were the source of the cDNA or gDNA that made up the material.

This CDR3 is built from 15 residues. Germline CDR1 reads GTSNPN; CDR2 reads SVGIG (reference sequence). The ends lost 2 bases at V and 2 bases at J; junction bases unmatched: 8. This TCR was recovered from a man aged 25-45 years who had recovered from COVID-19. The chain has TRBV30 and TRBJ2-5; 7 bases are a match to TRBD1. Sequencing input: PBMCs or T cells enriched from blood (not recorded which). The CDR3: CAWSPMGTAQETQYF. CDR3 in DNA: TGTGCCTGGAGTCCCATGGGGACAGCTCAAGAGACCCAGTACTTC.